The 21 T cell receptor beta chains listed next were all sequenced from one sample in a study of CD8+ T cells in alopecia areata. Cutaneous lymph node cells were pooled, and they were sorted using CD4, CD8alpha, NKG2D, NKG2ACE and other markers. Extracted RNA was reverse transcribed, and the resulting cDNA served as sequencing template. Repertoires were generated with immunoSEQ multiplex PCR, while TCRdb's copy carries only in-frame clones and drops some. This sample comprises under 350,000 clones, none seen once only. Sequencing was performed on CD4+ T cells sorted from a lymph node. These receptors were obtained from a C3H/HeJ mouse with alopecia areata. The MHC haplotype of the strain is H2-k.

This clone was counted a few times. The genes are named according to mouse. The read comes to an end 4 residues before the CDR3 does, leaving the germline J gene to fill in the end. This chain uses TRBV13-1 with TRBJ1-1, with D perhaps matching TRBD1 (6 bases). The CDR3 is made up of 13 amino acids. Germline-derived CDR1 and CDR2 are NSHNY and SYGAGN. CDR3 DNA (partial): TGTGCCAGCAGTGATCCCCGCAGGGGA. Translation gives CASSDPRRG. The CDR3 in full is CASSDPRRGEVFF.

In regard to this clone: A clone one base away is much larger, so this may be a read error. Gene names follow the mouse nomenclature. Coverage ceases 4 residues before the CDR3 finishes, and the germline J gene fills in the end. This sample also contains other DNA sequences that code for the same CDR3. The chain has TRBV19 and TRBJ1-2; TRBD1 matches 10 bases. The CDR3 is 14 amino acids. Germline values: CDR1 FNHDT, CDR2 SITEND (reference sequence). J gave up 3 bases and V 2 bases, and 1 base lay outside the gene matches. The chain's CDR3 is CASSIGTGDSDYTF. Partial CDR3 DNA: TGTGCCAGCAGTATTGGGACAGGGGACTCC.

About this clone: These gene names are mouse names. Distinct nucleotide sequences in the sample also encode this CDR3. The part of the CDR3 DNA that was read is TGTGCCAGCACCCGACAGGGTACAAACACCGGG. It is translated as CASTRQGTNTG. The full CDR3 sequence reads CASTRQGTNTGQLYF. The V call is TRBV19, the J call TRBJ2-2, with 7 bases fitting TRBD1. The read falls 4 residues short of the CDR3 end, and the missing part is taken from the germline J gene. The CDR3 length is 15 residues. From germline, CDR1 is FNHDT and CDR2 SITEND (reference sequence). V dropped 6 bases and J dropped 0; count of bases not matched to a gene: 5.

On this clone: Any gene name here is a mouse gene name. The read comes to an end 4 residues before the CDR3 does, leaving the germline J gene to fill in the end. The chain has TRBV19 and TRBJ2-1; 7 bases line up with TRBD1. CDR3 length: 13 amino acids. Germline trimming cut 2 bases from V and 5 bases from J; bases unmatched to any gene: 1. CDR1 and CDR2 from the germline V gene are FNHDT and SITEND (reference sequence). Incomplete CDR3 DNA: TGTGCCAGCAGTATTCAGGGGGATGCT. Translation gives CASSIQGDA. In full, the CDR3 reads CASSIQGDAEQFF.

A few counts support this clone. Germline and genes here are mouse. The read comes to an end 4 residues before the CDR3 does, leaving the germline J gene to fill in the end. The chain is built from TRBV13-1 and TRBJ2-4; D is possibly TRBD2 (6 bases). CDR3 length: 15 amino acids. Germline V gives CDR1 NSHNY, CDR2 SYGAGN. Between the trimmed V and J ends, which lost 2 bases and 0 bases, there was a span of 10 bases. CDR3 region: CASSEPWGSQNTLYF. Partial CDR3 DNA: TGTGCCAGCAGTGAACCCTGGGGAAGTCAAAAC.

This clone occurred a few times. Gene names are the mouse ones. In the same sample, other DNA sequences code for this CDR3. The part of the CDR3 DNA that was read is TGTGCCAGCGGTGAGCCGGGACAAAACTCC. As protein: CASGEPGQNS. The whole CDR3 sequence reads CASGEPGQNSDYTF. The V and J genes are TRBV13-2 and TRBJ1-2, with a tentative D call TRBD1 (6 bases). From the germline J gene comes the end of the CDR3, since the read stops 4 residues before it. This CDR3 has 14 amino acids. The V gene's germline CDR1 is NNHNN and CDR2 SYGAGS (reference sequence). The V end was cut by 2 bases, the J end by 1 base, with 9 bases between.

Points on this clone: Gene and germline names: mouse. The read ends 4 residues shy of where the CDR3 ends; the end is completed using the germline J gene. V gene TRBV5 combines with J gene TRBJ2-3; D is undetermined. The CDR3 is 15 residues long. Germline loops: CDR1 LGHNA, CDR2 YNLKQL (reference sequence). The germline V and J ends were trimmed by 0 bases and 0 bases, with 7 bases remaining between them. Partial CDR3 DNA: TGTGCCAGCAGCCAAGAACCAACTAGTGCAGAA. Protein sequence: CASSQEPTSAE. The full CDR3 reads CASSQEPTSAETLYF.

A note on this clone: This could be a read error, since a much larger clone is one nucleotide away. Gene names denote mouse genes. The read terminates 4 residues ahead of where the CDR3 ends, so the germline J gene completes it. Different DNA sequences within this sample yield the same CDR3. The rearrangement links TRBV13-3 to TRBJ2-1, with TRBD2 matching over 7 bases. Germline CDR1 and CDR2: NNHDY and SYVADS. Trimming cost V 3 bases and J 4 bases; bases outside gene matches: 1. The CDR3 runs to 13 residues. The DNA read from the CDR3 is TGTGCCAGCAGTGCTGGGGGATATGCT. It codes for CASSAGGYA. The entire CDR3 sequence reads CASSAGGYAEQFF.

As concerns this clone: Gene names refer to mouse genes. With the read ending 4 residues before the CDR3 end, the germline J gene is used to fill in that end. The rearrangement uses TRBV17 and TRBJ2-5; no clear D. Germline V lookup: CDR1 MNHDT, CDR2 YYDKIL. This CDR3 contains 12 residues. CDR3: CASSRGWDTQYF. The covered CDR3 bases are TGTGCTAGCAGTAGAGGGTGGGAC.

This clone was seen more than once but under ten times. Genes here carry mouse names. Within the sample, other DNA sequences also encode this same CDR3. The DNA read from the CDR3 is TGTGCCAGCAGTGGTGGGGACCAAGAC. Protein sequence: CASSGGDQD. The whole CDR3 reads CASSGGDQDTQYF. The chain is built from TRBV13-1 and TRBJ2-5; perhaps TRBD2 as D (5 bases). With the read ending 4 residues before the CDR3 end, the germline J gene is used to fill in that end. Trimming cost V 3 bases and J 1 base, with 6 bases left between them. CDR1 NSHNY and CDR2 SYGAGN come from the germline V gene. The CDR3 runs 13 residues.

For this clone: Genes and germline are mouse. The CDR3 DNA, read in part, is TGTGCCAGCAGTATAAAGGGACTGGGAAGAGAC. Translation gives CASSIKGLGRD. The whole CDR3 is CASSIKGLGRDTQYF. The V call is TRBV19, the J call TRBJ2-5; TRBD2 agrees at 9 bases. The CDR3 end is not reached by the read, which stops 4 residues before it; the germline J gene fills it in. The CDR3 runs 15 residues. Germline CDR1 is FNHDT and CDR2 is SITEND (reference sequence).

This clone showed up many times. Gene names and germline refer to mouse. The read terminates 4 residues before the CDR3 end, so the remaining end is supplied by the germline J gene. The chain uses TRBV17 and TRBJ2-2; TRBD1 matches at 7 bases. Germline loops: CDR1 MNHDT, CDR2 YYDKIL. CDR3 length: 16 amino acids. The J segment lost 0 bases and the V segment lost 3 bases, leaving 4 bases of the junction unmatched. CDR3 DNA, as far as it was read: TGTGCTAGCAGTAGCGGGGACAGCTCAAACACCGGG. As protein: CASSSGDSSNTG. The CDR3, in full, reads CASSSGDSSNTGQLYF. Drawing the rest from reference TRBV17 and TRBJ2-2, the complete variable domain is DTTVKQNPRYKLARVGKPVNLICSQTMNHDTMYWYQKKPNQAPKLLLFYYDKILNREADTFEKFQSSRPNNSFCSLYIGSAGLEYSAMYLCASSSGDSSNTGQLYFGEGSKLTVL.

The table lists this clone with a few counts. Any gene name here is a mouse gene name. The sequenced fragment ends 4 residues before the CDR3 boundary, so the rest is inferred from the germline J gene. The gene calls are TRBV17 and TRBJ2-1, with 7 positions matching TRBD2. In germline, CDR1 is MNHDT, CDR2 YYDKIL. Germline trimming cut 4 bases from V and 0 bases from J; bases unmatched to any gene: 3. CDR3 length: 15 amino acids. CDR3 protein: CASSKLGNNYAEQFF. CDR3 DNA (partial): TGTGCTAGCAGTAAACTGGGGAATAACTATGCT.

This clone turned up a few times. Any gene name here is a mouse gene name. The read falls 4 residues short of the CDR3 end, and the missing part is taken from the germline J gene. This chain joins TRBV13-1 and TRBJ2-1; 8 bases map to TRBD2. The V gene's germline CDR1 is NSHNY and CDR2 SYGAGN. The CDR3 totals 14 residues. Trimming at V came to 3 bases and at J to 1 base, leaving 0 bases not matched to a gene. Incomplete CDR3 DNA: TGTGCCAGCAGTGGGGACTGGAACTATGCT. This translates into CASSGDWNYA. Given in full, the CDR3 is CASSGDWNYAEQFF.

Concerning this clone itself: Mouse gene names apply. Incomplete CDR3 DNA: TGTGCCAGCAGCCAAGCCTGGGGGAGCTCCTAT. This gives the protein CASSQAWGSSY. The full CDR3 reads CASSQAWGSSYEQYF. V and J are TRBV5 and TRBJ2-7; 7 bases align to TRBD2. Coverage ceases 4 residues before the CDR3 finishes, and the germline J gene fills in the end. The germline V gene has CDR1 LGHNA and CDR2 YNLKQL (reference sequence). This CDR3 has 15 amino acids. V trimming: 1 base; J trimming: 0 bases; junction bases outside the gene matches: 3.

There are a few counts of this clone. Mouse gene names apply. CDR3 region: CASSGQGKNSDYTF. The sequenced CDR3 bases are TGTGCCAGCAGTGGACAGGGGAAAAACTCC. The chain carries TRBV13-1 and TRBJ1-2, with 8 bases matching TRBD1. The read gets to within 4 residues of the CDR3 end, and the germline J gene fills in the rest. Germline loops: CDR1 NSHNY, CDR2 SYGAGN. The CDR3 is made up of 14 amino acids. Losses at the gene ends were 3 bases for V and 1 base for J; bases not matched to a gene: 2.

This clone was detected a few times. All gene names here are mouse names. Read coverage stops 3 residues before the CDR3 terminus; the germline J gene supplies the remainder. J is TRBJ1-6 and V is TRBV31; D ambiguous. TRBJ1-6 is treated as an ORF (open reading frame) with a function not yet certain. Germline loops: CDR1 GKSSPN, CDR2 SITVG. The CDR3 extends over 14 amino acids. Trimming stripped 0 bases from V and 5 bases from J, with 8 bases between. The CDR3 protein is CAWSLGQNNSPLYF. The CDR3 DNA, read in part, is TGTGCCTGGAGTCTAGGTCAGAATAATTCGCCC.

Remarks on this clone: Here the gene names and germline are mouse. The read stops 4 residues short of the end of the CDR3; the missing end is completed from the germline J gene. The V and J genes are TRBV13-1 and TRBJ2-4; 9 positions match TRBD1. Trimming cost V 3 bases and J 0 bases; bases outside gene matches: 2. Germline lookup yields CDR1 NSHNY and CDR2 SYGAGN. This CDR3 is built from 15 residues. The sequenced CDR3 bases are TGTGCCAGCAGTGGGACAGGGGATAGTCAAAAC. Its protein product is CASSGTGDSQN. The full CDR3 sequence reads CASSGTGDSQNTLYF.

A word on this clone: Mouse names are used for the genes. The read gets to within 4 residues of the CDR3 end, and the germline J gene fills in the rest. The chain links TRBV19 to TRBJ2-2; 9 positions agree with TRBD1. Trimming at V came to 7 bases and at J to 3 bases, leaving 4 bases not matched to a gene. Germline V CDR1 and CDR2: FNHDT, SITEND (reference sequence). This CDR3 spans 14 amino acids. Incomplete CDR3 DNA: TGTGCCAGCTCGGACAGGGGAGACACCGGG. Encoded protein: CASSDRGDTG. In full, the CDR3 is CASSDRGDTGQLYF.

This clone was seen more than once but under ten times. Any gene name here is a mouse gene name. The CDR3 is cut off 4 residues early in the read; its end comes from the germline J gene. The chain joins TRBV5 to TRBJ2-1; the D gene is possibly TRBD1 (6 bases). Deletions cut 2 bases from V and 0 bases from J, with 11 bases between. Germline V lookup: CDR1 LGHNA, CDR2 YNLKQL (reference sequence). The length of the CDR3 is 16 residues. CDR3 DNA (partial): TGTGCCAGCAGCCAACTTTCAGGGGCTAACTATGCT. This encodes CASSQLSGANYA. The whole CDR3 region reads CASSQLSGANYAEQFF.

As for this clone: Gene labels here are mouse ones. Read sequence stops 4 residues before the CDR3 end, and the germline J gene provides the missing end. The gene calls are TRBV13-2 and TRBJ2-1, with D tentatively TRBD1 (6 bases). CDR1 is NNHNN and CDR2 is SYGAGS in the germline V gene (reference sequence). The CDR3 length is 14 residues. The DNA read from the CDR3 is TGTGCCAGCGGTGATGAAGGGGGTGGGGCT. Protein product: CASGDEGGGA. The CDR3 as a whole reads CASGDEGGGAEQFF.